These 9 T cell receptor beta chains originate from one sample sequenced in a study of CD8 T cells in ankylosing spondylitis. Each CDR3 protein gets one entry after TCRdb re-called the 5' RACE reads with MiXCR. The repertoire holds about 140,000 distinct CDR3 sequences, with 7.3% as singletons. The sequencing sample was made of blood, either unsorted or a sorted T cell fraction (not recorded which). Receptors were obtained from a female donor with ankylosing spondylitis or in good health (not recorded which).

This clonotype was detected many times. The CDR3 sequence is CASSLRAEGNEKLFF. The CDR3 DNA sequence: TGCGCCAGCAGCCTCCGAGCGGAAGGGAATGAAAAACTGTTTTTT. The chain is built from TRBV5-1 and TRBJ1-4; no clear D gene. The germline V gene has CDR1 SGHRS and CDR2 YFSETQ. This CDR3 is 15 amino acids long. V was trimmed by 4 bases and J by 5 bases, leaving 15 bases between them.

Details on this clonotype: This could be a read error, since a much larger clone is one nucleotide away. CDR3 nucleotide sequence: TGCAGCGGCCAAATCGGACAGGGTGGCGTGGAGCTGTTTTTT. Its protein product is CSGQIGQGGVELFF. The chain carries TRBV29-1 and TRBJ2-2; TRBD1 matches 8 bases. Per the germline V gene, CDR1 is SQVTM and CDR2 is ANQGSEA. J was trimmed by 10 bases and V by 7 bases; bases with no gene match: 14. The CDR3 sequence is 14 residues long.

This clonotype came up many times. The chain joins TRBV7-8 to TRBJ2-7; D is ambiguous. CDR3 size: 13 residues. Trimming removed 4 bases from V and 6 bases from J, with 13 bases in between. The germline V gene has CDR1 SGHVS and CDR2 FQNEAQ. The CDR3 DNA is TGTGCCAGCAGCTCCGCATCCAATAGCGAGCAGTACTTC. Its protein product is CASSSASNSEQYF.

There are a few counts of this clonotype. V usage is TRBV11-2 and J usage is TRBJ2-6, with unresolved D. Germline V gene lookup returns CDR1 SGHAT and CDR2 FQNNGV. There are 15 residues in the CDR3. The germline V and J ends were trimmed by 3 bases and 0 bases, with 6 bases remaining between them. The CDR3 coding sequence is TGTGCCAGCAGCTTGGGTTTCTCTGGGGCCAACGTCCTGACTTTC. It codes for CASSLGFSGANVLTF.

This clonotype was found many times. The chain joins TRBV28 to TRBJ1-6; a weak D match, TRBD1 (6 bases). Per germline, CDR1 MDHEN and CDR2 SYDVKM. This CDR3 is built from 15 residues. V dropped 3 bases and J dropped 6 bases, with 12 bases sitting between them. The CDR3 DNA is TGTGCCAGCAGTTTGGGGGGGGCCTCTAATTCACCCCTCCACTTT. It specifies CASSLGGASNSPLHF.

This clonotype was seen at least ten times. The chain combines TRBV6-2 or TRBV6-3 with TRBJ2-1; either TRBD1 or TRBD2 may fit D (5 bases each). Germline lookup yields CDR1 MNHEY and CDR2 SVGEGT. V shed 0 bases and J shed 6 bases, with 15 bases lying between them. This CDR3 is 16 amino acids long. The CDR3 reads CASSYSIRARGNEQFF. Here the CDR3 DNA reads TGTGCCAGCAGTTACTCGATTAGGGCGAGGGGCAATGAGCAGTTCTTC.

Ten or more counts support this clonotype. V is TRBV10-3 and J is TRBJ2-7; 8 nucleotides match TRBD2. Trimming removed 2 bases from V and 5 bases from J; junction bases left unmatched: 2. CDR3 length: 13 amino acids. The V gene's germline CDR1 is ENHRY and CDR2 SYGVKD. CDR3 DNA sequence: TGTGCCATCAGTGAGGCGGGGGGTGACGAGCAGTACTTC. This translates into CAISEAGGDEQYF.

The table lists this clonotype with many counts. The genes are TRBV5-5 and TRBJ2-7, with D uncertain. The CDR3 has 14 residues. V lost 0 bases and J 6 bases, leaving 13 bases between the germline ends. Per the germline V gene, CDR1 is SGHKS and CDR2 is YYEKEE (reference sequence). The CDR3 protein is CASSLVAGYGEQYF. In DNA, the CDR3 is TGTGCCAGCAGCTTGGTGGCAGGCTATGGCGAGCAGTACTTC. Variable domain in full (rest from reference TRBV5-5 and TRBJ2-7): DAGVTQSPTHLIKTRGQQVTLRCSPISGHKSVSWYQQVLGQGPQFIFQYYEKEERGRGNFPDRFSARQFPNYSSELNVNALLLGDSALYLCASSLVAGYGEQYFGPGTRLTVT.

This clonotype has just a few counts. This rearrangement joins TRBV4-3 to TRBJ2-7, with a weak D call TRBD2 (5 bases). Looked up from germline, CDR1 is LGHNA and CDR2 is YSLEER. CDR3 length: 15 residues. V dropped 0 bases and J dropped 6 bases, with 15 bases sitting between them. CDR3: CASSQDRSGAGEQYF. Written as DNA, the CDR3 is TGCGCCAGCAGCCAAGATCGGAGTGGCGCGGGCGAGCAGTACTTC.